What follows is one T cell receptor beta chain and its context. This entry belongs to a study of blood T cell repertoires in COVID-19. Overall study: PBMCs, B-cell-depleted T cells, or T cells provided the cDNA or gDNA that made up the material.

The protocol was immunoSEQ multiplex PCR, while the TCRdb copy is restricted to in-frame clones and leaves out a portion. Among about 220,000 clones listed, approximately 86% were seen once. The material sequenced was peripheral blood. The source of this sequence is a woman at least 80 years old with acute or convalescent COVID-19.

In DNA, the CDR3 is TGTGCCAGCAGCTTCACAGGGAACTATGGCTACACCTTC. Translation: CASSFTGNYGYTF. The chain recombines TRBV11-2 with TRBJ1-2, with D maybe TRBD1 (6 bases). This CDR3 has 13 residues. V was cut by 3 bases and J by 2 bases, with 7 bases left in between. Germline-derived CDR1 and CDR2 are SGHAT and FQNNGV.